One and the same sample provided the 20 T cell receptor beta chains below, sequenced in a study of blood T cell repertoires in COVID-19. Clones were read by immunoSEQ multiplex PCR, and TCRdb kept only the in-frame ones, dropping some. The sample contains approximately 140,000 clones, about 80% of which appear only once. Sequencing was done on a sample of peripheral blood. These receptors were taken from a man aged 35 to 55 with active or convalescent COVID-19.

The chain has TRBV7-2 and TRBJ1-5; D is ambiguous. From germline, CDR1 is SGHTA and CDR2 FQGNSA. Trimming shortened V by 5 bases and J by 1 base, and 9 bases separated the two germline ends. The CDR3 has 14 amino acids. The CDR3 loop reads CASSPGRSNQPQHF. CDR3 coding DNA: TGTGCCAGCAGCCCGGGTAGGAGCAATCAGCCCCAGCATTTT. Together with reference TRBV7-2 and TRBJ1-5, the CDR3 gives the full variable domain: GAGVSQSPSNKVTEKGKDVELRCDPISGHTALYWYRQSLGQGLEFLIYFQGNSAPDKSGLPSDRFSAERTGGSVSTLTIQRTQQEDSAVYLCASSPGRSNQPQHFGDGTRLSIL.

This clone was seen a few times. The rearrangement joins TRBV5-6 to TRBJ2-3; 7 nucleotides align to TRBD2. J lost 2 bases, V lost 6 bases, and 6 bases had no gene match. Per germline, CDR1 SGHDT and CDR2 YYEEEE. The CDR3 contains 14 residues. The CDR3 region is CASKPGLITDTQYF. The CDR3 nucleotides are TGTGCCAGCAAACCGGGACTAATCACAGATACGCAGTATTTT.

This clone was seen just once. The chain recombines TRBV10-3 with TRBJ2-7; 8 nucleotides line up with TRBD1. Germline-derived CDR1 and CDR2 are ENHRY and SYGVKD. The CDR3 is 14 residues long. V lost 6 bases and J lost 3; bases outside the gene matches: 7. CDR3 in DNA: TGTGCCATCAGGGATGGACAGGGCGTCTACGAGCAGTACTTC. This encodes CAIRDGQGVYEQYF.

The chain uses TRBV11-2 and TRBJ2-1, with 8 bases that match TRBD2. V was pared by 5 bases and J by 0 bases, with 9 bases of the junction left unmatched. Germline V lookup: CDR1 SGHAT, CDR2 FQNNGV. CDR3 length equals 17 residues. This chain's CDR3 is CASSPRFRGGSYNEQFF. CDR3 DNA sequence: TGTGCCAGCAGCCCCCGATTCCGGGGGGGCTCCTACAATGAGCAGTTCTTC. Using reference TRBV11-2 and TRBJ2-1 for the parts outside the CDR3, the full variable domain is EAGVAQSPRYKIIEKRQSVAFWCNPISGHATLYWYQQILGQGPKLLIQFQNNGVVDDSQLPKDRFSAERLKGVDSTLKIQPAKLEDSAVYLCASSPRFRGGSYNEQFFGPGTRLTVL.

The rearrangement joins TRBV27 to TRBJ1-6, with D possibly being TRBD1 (6 bases). There are 14 residues in the CDR3. Trimming shortened V by 2 bases and J by 10 bases, and 12 bases separated the two germline ends. Germline values: CDR1 MNHEY, CDR2 SMNVEV (reference sequence). CDR3 in amino acids: CASSLIGDKSPLHF. DNA for the CDR3: TGTGCCAGCAGTTTAATCGGGGACAAGTCACCCCTCCACTTT.

The chain joins TRBV12-5 to TRBJ2-1, with 10 nucleotides matching TRBD2. Trimming cost V 7 bases and J 15 bases; bases outside gene matches: 9. The germline V gene encodes CDR1 LGHNT and CDR2 FRNRAP. The CDR3 consists of 12 residues. This CDR3 is CASVRAGGQPFF. Written as DNA, the CDR3 is TGTGCTAGTGTGAGAGCGGGGGGGCAGCCGTTCTTC.

The chain combines TRBV18 with TRBJ1-3, with TRBD1 matching 10 bases. The CDR3 contains 15 residues. V trimming: 4 bases; J trimming: 4 bases; junction bases outside the gene matches: 4. From germline, CDR1 is KGHSH and CDR2 LQKENI. CDR3 in amino acids: CASSQGQGKGNTIYF. The CDR3, as DNA: TGTGCCAGCTCACAGGGACAGGGGAAAGGAAACACCATATATTTT.

The rearrangement uses TRBV5-8 and TRBJ2-2; 12 nucleotides match TRBD1. V dropped 4 bases and J dropped 1; count of bases not matched to a gene: 2. CDR1 is SGHTS and CDR2 is YDEGEE in the germline V gene. The CDR3 extends over 16 amino acids. The CDR3 is CASSRDRGRNTGELFF. CDR3 sequence (DNA): TGTGCCAGCAGCCGGGACAGGGGGCGGAACACCGGGGAGCTGTTTTTT.

In its sample, this clone was seen once. The J gene is TRBJ2-4, the V gene TRBV9, with 8 bases identical to TRBD2. The CDR3 consists of 16 residues. Germline values: CDR1 SGDLS, CDR2 YYNGEE. With 0 bases clipped from V and 8 bases from J, the junction kept 10 bases outside the gene matches. This CDR3 is CASSVAGRGGTDIQYF. The CDR3 DNA reads TGTGCCAGCAGCGTAGCTGGTCGGGGGGGCACTGACATTCAGTACTTC. The full variable domain, completed using reference TRBV9 and TRBJ2-4, is DSGVTQTPKHLITATGQRVTLRCSPRSGDLSVYWYQQSLDQGLQFLIQYYNGEERAKGNILERFSAQQFPDLHSELNLSSLELGDSALYFCASSVAGRGGTDIQYFGAGTRLSVL.

The chain is built from TRBV10-3 and TRBJ2-5, with TRBD2 identical over 10 bases. Germline V gene lookup returns CDR1 ENHRY and CDR2 SYGVKD. The CDR3 is 14 residues long. J was trimmed by 4 bases and V by 8 bases; bases with no gene match: 7. This CDR3 reads CAIEASGGGETQYF. The CDR3 nucleotides read TGTGCCATCGAAGCTAGCGGGGGCGGAGAGACCCAGTACTTC.

The genes are TRBV7-2 and TRBJ2-7; TRBD1 matches at 8 bases. This CDR3 contains 16 residues. Germline assignment: CDR1 SGHTA and CDR2 FQGNSA. Trimming cost V 1 base and J 0 bases; bases outside gene matches: 5. CDR3 sequence reads: CASSLVSGTGSYEQYF. The DNA for the CDR3 is TGTGCCAGCAGCTTAGTTTCCGGGACAGGCTCCTACGAGCAGTACTTC.

The V and J genes are TRBV6-6 and TRBJ2-3; 9 bases are a match to TRBD2. Germline V gives CDR1 MNHNY, CDR2 SVGAGI (reference sequence). The CDR3 runs to 16 residues. Trimming at V came to 0 bases and at J to 5 bases, leaving 6 bases not matched to a gene. This CDR3 is CASSYSGGGAGDTQYF. The CDR3 DNA reads as TGTGCCAGCAGTTACTCGGGCGGGGGGGCTGGAGATACGCAGTATTTT.

This rearrangement joins TRBV29-1 to TRBJ1-4, with D maybe TRBD1 (5 bases). The CDR3 is 12 residues long. With 7 bases removed from V and 4 bases from J, the gap between germline ends came to 10 bases. CDR1 is SQVTM and CDR2 is ANQGSEA in the germline V gene. The CDR3 loop is CSAGGGNEKLFF. The CDR3, as DNA: TGCAGCGCCGGGGGGGGTAATGAAAAACTGTTTTTT. The variable domain in full, completed from reference TRBV29-1 and TRBJ1-4, reads SAVISQKPSRDICQRGTSLTIQCQVDSQVTMMFWYRQQPGQSLTLIATANQGSEATYESGFVIDKFPISRPNLTFSTLTVSNMSPEDSSIYLCSAGGGNEKLFFGSGTQLSVL.

The rearrangement links TRBV3-1 (or the pseudogene TRBV3-2) to TRBJ2-1; 12 positions match TRBD2. The J segment lost 6 bases and the V segment lost 1 base, leaving 1 base of the junction unmatched. The CDR3 spans 15 residues. Germline loops: CDR1 LGHDT, CDR2 YNNKEL (reference sequence). In DNA, the CDR3 is TGTGCCAGCAGCCAAGTGGGACTAGCGGGCAATGAGCAGTTCTTC. It specifies CASSQVGLAGNEQFF.

The V gene is TRBV19, the J gene TRBJ1-1, with TRBD1 as a possible D gene (5 bases). The V gene lost 5 bases and the J gene lost 7 bases, with 14 bases spanning the gap. Germline CDR1 reads LNHDA; CDR2 reads SQIVND (reference sequence). This CDR3 comprises 13 residues. The CDR3 DNA sequence: TGTGCCAGTAGTGAGCAGGGTAGGGGTGAAGCTTTCTTT. It specifies CASSEQGRGEAFF.

This chain links TRBV11-3 with TRBJ1-2; 11 bases match TRBD1. Trimming at V came to 2 bases and at J to 8 bases, leaving 13 bases not matched to a gene. CDR1 and CDR2 from the germline V gene are SGHNT and YENEEA. CDR3 length: 17 amino acids. The CDR3 region is CASSLFWLGQGARGYTF. For the CDR3, the DNA is TGTGCCAGCAGCTTATTCTGGTTAGGACAGGGGGCAAGAGGCTACACCTTC.

This chain uses TRBV13 with TRBJ2-2; D is uncertain. This CDR3 spans 16 amino acids. Germline V CDR1 and CDR2: PRHDT, FYEKMQ (reference sequence). V was cut by 0 bases and J by 6 bases, with 14 bases left in between. The CDR3 loop reads CASSLGGNLMPGELFF. The DNA of the CDR3 is TGTGCCAGCAGCTTAGGCGGTAACCTGATGCCCGGGGAGCTGTTTTTT.

V and J are TRBV7-9 and TRBJ1-2; D uncertain. Germline V gives CDR1 SEHNR, CDR2 FQNEAQ (reference sequence). The CDR3 contains 11 residues. V was clipped by 5 bases and J by 10 bases, with 11 bases between them. The CDR3 region is CASSTALVYTF. The CDR3 nucleotides are TGTGCCAGCAGCACAGCCTTAGTCTACACCTTC.

This clone was detected once. The V call is TRBV7-3, the J call TRBJ1-1; D not resolved. Trimming shortened V by 5 bases and J by 0 bases, and 10 bases separated the two germline ends. The germline V gene encodes CDR1 SGHTA and CDR2 FQGTGA. The length of the CDR3 is 14 residues. CDR3 protein: CASSLNSMNTEAFF. The CDR3 DNA reads as TGTGCCAGCAGCCTTAACAGCATGAACACTGAAGCTTTCTTT.

The chain carries TRBV7-2 and TRBJ2-3, with TRBD2 identical over 7 bases. V lost 5 bases to trimming and J lost 0 bases; unmatched junction nucleotides: 2. The CDR3 runs to 14 residues. CDR1 and CDR2 (germline): SGHTA, FQGNSA. The CDR3 DNA is TGTGCCAGCAGCCGGGGACTAAGCACAGATACGCAGTATTTT. It codes for CASSRGLSTDTQYF. The variable domain in full, with the rest retrieved from reference TRBV7-2 and TRBJ2-3, is GAGVSQSPSNKVTEKGKDVELRCDPISGHTALYWYRQSLGQGLEFLIYFQGNSAPDKSGLPSDRFSAERTGGSVSTLTIQRTQQEDSAVYLCASSRGLSTDTQYFGPGTRLTVL.